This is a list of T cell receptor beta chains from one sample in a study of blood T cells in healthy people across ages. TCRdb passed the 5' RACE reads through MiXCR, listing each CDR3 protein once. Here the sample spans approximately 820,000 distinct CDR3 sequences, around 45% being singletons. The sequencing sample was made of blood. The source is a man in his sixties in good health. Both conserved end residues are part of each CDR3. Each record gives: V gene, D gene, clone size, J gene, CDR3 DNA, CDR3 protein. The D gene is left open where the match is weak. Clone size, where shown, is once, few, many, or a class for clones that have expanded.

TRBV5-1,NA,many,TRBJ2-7,TGCGCCAGCAGCTTGGCCCCCTTAAACGAGCAGTACTTC,CASSLAPLNEQYF
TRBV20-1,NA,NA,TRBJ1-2,TGCAGTGCTCTCGGCATTAGAGAGGCGGATGGCTACACCTTC,CSALGIREADGYTF
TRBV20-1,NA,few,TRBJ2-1,TGCAGTGCTAGAGTTCCGGGCTACAATGAGCAGTTCTTC,CSARVPGYNEQFF
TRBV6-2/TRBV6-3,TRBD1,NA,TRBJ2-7,TGTGCCAGCAGGCTAACAGGGGGCGCCTACAATGAGCAGTACTTC,CASRLTGGAYNEQYF
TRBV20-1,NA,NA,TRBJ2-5,TGCAGTGCTAGAGATCTGGGGACGCTAGAGACCCAGTACTTC,CSARDLGTLETQYF
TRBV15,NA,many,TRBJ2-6,TGTGCCACCAGCAGAGTTGGCTCTGGGGCCAACGTCCTGACTTTC,CATSRVGSGANVLTF
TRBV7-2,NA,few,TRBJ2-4,TGTGCCAGCAGCTTACACCCTCCAGACAGCTTAAACATTCAGTACTTC,CASSLHPPDSLNIQYF
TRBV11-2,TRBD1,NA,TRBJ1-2,TGTGCCAGCAGCCAAGACAGGGGGCCTGGCTACACCTTC,CASSQDRGPGYTF
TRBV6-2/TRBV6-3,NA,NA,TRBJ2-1,TGTGCCAGCAGCCAATCTAGCCTGCAGTTCTTC,CASSQSSLQFF
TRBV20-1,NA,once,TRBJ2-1,TGCAGTGCTCCTCCGGGGATCCACAATGAGCAGTTCTTC,CSAPPGIHNEQFF
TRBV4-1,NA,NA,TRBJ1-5,TGCGCCAGCAGCCAGGAACGGGCGGGGGGTAAGCCCCAGCATTTT,CASSQERAGGKPQHF
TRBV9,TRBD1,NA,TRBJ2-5,TGTGCCAGCAGCGGGGCTGGACAGGGTCTCCGGACCCAGTACTTC,CASSGAGQGLRTQYF
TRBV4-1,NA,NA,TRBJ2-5,TGCGCCAGCAGCCAAGGGATCGGACGGGGAGGTCAAGAGACCCAGTACTTC,CASSQGIGRGGQETQYF
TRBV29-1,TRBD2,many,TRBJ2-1,TGCAGTGGTCGGGGACTAGGCCTCAATGAGCAGTTCTTC,CSGRGLGLNEQFF
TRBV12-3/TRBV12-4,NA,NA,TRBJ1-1,TGTGCCAGCAGTTTAGAATGGACAGACACTGAAGCTTTCTTT,CASSLEWTDTEAFF
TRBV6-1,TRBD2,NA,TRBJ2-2,TGTGCCAGCAGCCCCTGGATAGCGGGGGGGCAGAGCACCGGGGAGCTGTTTTTT,CASSPWIAGGQSTGELFF
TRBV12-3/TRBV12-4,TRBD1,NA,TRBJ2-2,TGTGCCAGCAGTGCCAGCACAGGGGGCTCCGGGGAGCTGTTTTTT,CASSASTGGSGELFF
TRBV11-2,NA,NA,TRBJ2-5,TGTGCCAGCAGCTTAGCCGCGCTTTTTGGAGGGGGCGGGGAGACCCAGTACTTC,CASSLAALFGGGGETQYF
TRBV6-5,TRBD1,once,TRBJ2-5,TGTGCCAGCAGTAGACGGACAGGTCGAGAGCAGTACTTC,CASSRRTGREQYF
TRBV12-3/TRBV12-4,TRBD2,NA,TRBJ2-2,TGTGCCAGCAGTCCGACTAGCCGGGGCACCGGGGAGCTGTTTTTT,CASSPTSRGTGELFF
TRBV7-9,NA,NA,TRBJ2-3,TGTGCCAGCACCCCTTGGGTTGCCACAGATACGCAGTATTTT,CASTPWVATDTQYF
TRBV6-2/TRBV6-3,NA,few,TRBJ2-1,TGTGCCAGCAGTTACCAGCTCTTCTCCTACAATGAGCAGTTCTTC,CASSYQLFSYNEQFF
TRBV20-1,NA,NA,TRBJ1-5,TGCAGTGCTAGAGATGTACAGGCCTCCAAGGGTCCCCAGCATTTT,CSARDVQASKGPQHF
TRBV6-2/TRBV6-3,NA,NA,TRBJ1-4,TGTGCCATCAACGACAGGAGTAATGAAAAACTGTTTTTT,CAINDRSNEKLFF
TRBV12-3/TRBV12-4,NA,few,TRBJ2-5,TGTGCCAGCAGCCTGGCTAGAAAGGGGGCCCAGTACTTC,CASSLARKGAQYF
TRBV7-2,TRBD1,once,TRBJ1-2,TGTGCCAGCAGCCCGAAGACAGGGCTCTATGGCTACACCTTC,CASSPKTGLYGYTF
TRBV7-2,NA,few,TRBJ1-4,TGTGCCAGCAGCTCGGGTGGGCCCCCTAATGAAAAACTGTTTTTT,CASSSGGPPNEKLFF
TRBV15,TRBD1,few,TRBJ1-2,TGTGCCACCGAACCTGGGGACAGGGGGCAGGTTGGCTACACCTTC,CATEPGDRGQVGYTF
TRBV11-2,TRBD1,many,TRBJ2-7,TGTGCCAGCAGTGACGACAGGGGCAGCTACGAGCAGTACTTC,CASSDDRGSYEQYF
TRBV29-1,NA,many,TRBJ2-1,TGCAGCGTTGAAATTTGGGATAGCTCCTACAATGAGCAGTTCTTC,CSVEIWDSSYNEQFF
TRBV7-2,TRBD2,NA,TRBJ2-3,TGTGCCAGCAGCCCCCCGGCGGGGGGGCGGAATACGCAGTATTTT,CASSPPAGGRNTQYF
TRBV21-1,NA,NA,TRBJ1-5,TGTGCCAGCAGCAAAGCGTTTAGGCAGCTAGACTATAGCAATCAGCCCCAGCATTTT,CASSKAFRQLDYSNQPQHF
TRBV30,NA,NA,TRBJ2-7,TGTGCCTGGAGTGCCGGGACGGCTTCCTACGAGCAGTACTTC,CAWSAGTASYEQYF
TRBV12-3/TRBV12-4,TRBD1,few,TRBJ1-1,TGTGCCAGCAGAGAAAGACAGGGTACTGAAGCTTTCTTT,CASRERQGTEAFF
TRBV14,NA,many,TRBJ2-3,TGTGCCAGCAGCCAAGGCCCGGCGCCGGCTGCGCAGTATTTT,CASSQGPAPAAQYF
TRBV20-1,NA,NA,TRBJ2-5,TGCAGTGCCCAACTTTACGGGACTGAGATCCAAGAGACCCAGTACTTC,CSAQLYGTEIQETQYF
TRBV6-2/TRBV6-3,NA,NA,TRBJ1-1,TGTGCCAGCAGTTATACCGATGTGACTGAAGCTTTCTTT,CASSYTDVTEAFF
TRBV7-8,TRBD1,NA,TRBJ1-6,TGTGCCAGCAGCTCAACCCTGGGACAGAATAATTCACCCCTCCACTTT,CASSSTLGQNNSPLHF
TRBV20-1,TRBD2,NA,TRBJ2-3,TGCAGTGCTCGAGATAGCGGGGCGATCACAGATACGCAGTATTTT,CSARDSGAITDTQYF